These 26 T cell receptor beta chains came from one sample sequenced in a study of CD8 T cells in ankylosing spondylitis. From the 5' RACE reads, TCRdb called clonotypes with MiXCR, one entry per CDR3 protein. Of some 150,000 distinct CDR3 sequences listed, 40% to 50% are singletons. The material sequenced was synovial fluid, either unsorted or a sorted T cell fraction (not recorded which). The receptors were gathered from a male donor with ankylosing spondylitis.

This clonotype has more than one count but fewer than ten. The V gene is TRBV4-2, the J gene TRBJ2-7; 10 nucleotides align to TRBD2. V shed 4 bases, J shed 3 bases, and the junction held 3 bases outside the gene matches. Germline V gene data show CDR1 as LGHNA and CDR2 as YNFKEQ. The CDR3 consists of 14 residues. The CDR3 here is CASSRTSGHYEQYF. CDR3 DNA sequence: TGTGCCAGCAGCCGGACTAGCGGACACTACGAGCAGTACTTC.

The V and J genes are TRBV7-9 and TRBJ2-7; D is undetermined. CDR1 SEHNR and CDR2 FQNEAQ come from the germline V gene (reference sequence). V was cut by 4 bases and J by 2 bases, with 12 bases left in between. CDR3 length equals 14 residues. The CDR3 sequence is CASSSLGRTYEQYF. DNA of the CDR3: TGTGCCAGCAGCTCCCTTGGGCGGACCTACGAGCAGTACTTC.

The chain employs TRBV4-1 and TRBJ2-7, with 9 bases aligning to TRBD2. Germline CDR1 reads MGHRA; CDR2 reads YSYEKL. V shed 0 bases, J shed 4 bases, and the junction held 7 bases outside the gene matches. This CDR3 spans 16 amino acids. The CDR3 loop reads CASSQDRNSGSYEQYF. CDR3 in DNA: TGCGCCAGCAGCCAAGATCGGAATAGCGGGAGTTACGAGCAGTACTTC.

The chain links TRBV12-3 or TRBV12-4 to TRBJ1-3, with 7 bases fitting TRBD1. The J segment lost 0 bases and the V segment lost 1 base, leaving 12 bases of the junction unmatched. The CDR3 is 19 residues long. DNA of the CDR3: TGTGCCAGCAGTTTAGGAGCATCGGGACAGCCTATCTCTGGAAACACCATATATTTT. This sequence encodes CASSLGASGQPISGNTIYF.

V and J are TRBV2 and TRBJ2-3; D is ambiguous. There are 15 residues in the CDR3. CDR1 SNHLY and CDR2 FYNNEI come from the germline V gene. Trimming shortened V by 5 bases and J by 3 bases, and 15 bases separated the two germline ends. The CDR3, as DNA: TGTGCCAGCAGTAGGTCCCGAGTGAGGACAGATACGCAGTATTTT. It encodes CASSRSRVRTDTQYF. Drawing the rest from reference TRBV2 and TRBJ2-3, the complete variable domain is EPEVTQTPSHQVTQMGQEVILRCVPISNHLYFYWYRQILGQKVEFLVSFYNNEISEKSEIFDDQFSVERPDGSNFTLKIRSTKLEDSAMYFCASSRSRVRTDTQYFGPGTRLTVL.

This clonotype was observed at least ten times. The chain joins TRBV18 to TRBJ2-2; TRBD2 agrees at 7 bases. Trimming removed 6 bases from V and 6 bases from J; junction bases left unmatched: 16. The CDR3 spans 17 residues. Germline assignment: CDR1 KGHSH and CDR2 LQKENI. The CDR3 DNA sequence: TGTGCCAGCTCCCTCGGAAGCGGGGCATCTCTTCCCGGGGAGCTGTTTTTT. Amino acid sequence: CASSLGSGASLPGELFF.

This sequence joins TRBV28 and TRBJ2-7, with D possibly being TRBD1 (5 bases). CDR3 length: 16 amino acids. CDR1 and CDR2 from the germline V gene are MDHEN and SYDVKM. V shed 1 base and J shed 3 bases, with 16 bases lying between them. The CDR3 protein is CASSLFRTPVNYEQYF. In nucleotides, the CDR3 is TGTGCCAGCAGTTTATTTCGGACACCAGTAAACTACGAGCAGTACTTC.

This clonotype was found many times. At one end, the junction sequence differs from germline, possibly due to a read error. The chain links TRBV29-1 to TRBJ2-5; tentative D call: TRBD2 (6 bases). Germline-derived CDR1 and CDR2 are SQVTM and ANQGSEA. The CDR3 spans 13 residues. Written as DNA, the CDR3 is TGCAGCGTTGATGGCCAGGGCGGGGAGAACCAGTACTTC. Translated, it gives CSVDGQGGENQYF.

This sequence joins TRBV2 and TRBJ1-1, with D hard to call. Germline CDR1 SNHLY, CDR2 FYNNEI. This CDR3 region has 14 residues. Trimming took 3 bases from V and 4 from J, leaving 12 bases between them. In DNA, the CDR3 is TGTGCCAGCAGTGACAGGTCTCGGGGCACTGAAGCTTTCTTT. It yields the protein CASSDRSRGTEAFF.

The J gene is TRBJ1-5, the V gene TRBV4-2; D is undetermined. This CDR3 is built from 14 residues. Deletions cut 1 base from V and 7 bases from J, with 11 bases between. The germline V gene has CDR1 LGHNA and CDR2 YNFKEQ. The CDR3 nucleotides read TGTGCCAGCAGCCAAGGCACACGGTGGCAGCCCCAGCATTTT. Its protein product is CASSQGTRWQPQHF.

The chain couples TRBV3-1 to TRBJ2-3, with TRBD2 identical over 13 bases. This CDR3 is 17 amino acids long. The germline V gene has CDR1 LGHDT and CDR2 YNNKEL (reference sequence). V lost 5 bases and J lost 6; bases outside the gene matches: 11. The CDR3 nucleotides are TGTGCCAGCAGCGACATTAGACTAGCGGGGGGTTTGGATACGCAGTATTTT. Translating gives CASSDIRLAGGLDTQYF.

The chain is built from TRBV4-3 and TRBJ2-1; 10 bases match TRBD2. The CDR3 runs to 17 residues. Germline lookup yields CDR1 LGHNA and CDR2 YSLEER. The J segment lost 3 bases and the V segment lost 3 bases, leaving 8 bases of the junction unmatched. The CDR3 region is CASSQAPGLANYNEQFF. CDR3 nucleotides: TGCGCCAGCAGCCAGGCACCGGGACTAGCGAACTACAATGAGCAGTTCTTC.

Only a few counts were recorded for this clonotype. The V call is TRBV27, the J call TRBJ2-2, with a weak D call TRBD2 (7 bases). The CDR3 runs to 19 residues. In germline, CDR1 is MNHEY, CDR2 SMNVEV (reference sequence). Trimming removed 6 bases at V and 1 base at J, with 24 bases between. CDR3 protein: CASSPKGGAHYLNTGELFF. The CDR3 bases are TGTGCCAGCAGCCCCAAGGGGGGGGCCCACTACCTGAACACCGGGGAGCTGTTTTTT.

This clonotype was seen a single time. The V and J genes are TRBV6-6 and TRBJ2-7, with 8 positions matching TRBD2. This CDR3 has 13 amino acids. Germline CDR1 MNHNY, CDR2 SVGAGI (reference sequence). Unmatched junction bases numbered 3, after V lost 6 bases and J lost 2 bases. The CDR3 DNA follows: TGTGCCAGCAGAACTAGCGGAGCCTACGAGCAGTACTTC. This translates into CASRTSGAYEQYF.

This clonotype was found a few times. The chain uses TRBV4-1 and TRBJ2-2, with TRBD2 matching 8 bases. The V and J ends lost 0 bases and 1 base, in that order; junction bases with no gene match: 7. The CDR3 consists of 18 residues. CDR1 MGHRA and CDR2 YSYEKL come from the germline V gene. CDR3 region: CASSQEASGLGNTGELFF. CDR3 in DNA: TGCGCCAGCAGCCAAGAGGCTAGCGGGTTGGGGAACACCGGGGAGCTGTTTTTT.

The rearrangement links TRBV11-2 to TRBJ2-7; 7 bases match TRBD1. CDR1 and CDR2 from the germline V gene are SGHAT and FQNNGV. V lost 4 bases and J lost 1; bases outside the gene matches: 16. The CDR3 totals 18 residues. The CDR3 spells CASSSGRLRDRFSYEQYF. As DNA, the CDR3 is TGTGCCAGCAGCTCCGGCCGGCTCCGGGACAGATTTTCCTACGAGCAGTACTTC.

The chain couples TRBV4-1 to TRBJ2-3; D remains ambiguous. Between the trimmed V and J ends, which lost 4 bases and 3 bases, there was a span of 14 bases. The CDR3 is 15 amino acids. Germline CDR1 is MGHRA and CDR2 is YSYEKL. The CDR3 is CASSRFTPGTDTQYF. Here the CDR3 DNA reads TGCGCCAGCAGCCGGTTCACCCCTGGGACAGATACGCAGTATTTT.

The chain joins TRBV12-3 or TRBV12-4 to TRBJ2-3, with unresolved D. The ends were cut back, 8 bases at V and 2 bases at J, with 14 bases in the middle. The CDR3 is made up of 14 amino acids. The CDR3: CASSLATPTDTQYF. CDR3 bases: TGTGCCAGCTCGCTTGCGACCCCCACAGATACGCAGTATTTT.

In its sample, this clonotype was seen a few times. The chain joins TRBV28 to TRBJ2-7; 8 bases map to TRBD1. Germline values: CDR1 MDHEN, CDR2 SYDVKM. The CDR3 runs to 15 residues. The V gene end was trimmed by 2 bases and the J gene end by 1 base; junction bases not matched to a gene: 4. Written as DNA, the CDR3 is TGTGCCAGCAGTTTAAGGACAGGGAGGTCCTACGAGCAGTACTTC. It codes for CASSLRTGRSYEQYF.

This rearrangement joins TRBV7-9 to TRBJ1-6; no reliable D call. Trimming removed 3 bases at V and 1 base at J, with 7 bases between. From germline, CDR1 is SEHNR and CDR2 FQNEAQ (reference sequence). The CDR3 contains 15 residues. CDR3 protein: CASSFGVSYNSPLHF. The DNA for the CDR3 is TGTGCCAGCAGCTTTGGGGTTTCCTATAATTCACCCCTCCACTTT. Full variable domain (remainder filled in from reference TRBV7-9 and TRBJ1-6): DTGVSQNPRHKITKRGQNVTFRCDPISEHNRLYWYRQTLGQGPEFLTYFQNEAQLEKSRLLSDRFSAERPKGSFSTLEIQRTEQGDSAMYLCASSFGVSYNSPLHFGNGTRLTVT.

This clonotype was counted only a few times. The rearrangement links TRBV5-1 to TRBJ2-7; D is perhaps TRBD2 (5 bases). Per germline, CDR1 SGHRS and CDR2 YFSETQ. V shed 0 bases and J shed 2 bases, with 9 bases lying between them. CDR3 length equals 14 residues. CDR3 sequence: CASSLGIGTYEQYF. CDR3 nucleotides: TGCGCCAGCAGCTTGGGGATCGGGACCTACGAGCAGTACTTC.

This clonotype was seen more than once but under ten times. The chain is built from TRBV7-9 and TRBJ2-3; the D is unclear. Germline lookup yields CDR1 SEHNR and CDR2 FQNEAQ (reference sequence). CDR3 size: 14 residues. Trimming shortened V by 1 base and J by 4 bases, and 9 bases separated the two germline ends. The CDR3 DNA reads TGTGCCAGCAGCTTAGTGGGGTACCCAGATACGCAGTATTTT. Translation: CASSLVGYPDTQYF.

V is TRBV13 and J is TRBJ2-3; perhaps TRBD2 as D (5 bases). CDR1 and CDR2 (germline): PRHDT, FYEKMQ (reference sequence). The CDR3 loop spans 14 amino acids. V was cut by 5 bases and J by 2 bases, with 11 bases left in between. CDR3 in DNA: TGTGCCAGCAGCCATGGACTGAACACAGATACGCAGTATTTT. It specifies CASSHGLNTDTQYF.

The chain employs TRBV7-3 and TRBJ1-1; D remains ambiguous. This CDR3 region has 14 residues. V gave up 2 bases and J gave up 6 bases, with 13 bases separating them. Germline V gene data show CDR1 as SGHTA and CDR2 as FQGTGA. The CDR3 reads CASSLGYRLAEAFF. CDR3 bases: TGTGCCAGCAGCTTAGGGTATCGCCTGGCTGAAGCTTTCTTT.

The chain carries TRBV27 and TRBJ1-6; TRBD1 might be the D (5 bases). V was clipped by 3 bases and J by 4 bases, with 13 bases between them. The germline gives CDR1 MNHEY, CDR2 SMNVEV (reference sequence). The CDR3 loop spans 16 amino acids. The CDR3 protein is CASSLVPEGYNSPLHF. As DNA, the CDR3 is TGTGCCAGCAGTTTGGTACCCGAGGGGTATAATTCACCCCTCCACTTT.

As DNA, the CDR3 is TGTGCCAGCAGCTTAGAAAGTGGATTTGAGCAGTTCTTC. Residues: CASSLESGFEQFF. The rearrangement joins TRBV7-3 to TRBJ2-1; D is unclear. This CDR3 has 13 amino acids. The germline V gene has CDR1 SGHTA and CDR2 FQGTGA. The ends were cut back, 2 bases at V and 9 bases at J, with 11 bases in the middle.